The present T cell receptor (beta chain) was sequenced within a study of T-cell memory formation after mild COVID-19. The CDR3 totals 16 residues. Per germline, CDR1 SNHLY and CDR2 FYNNEI. V gave up 7 bases and J gave up 1 base; unmatched junction bases: 3. MiXCR was run by TCRdb on the 5' RACE reads, yielding one entry per CDR3 protein. The table lists about 340,000 distinct CDR3 sequences, about an eighth of them singletons. Sequenced input: PBMCs or a T cell subset sorted from them (not recorded which). V and J are TRBV2 and TRBJ2-6; TRBD1 aligns across 11 bases. The sequence was obtained from a man between 18 and 29 years old who had mild COVID-19 (a few samples of this study predate the infection). Cell type and time point are not known. The CDR3 bases are TGTGCCAGCATCGGGACAGGGGGATCTGGGGCCAACGTCCTGACTTTC. The encoded protein is CASIGTGGSGANVLTF. Using reference TRBV2 and TRBJ2-6 for the parts outside the CDR3, the full variable domain is EPEVTQTPSHQVTQMGQEVILRCVPISNHLYFYWYRQILGQKVEFLVSFYNNEISEKSEIFDDQFSVERPDGSNFTLKIRSTKLEDSAMYFCASIGTGGSGANVLTFGAGSRLTVL.